Sequencing of this TCR beta chain was carried out in a study of blood T cell repertoires in COVID-19. Overall study context: The cDNA or gDNA used as material had been derived from T cells, B-cell-depleted T cells, or PBMCs.

Produced via immunoSEQ multiplex PCR; TCRdb's table is partial and in-frame only. The sample includes 130,000 or so clones, 82% seen only once; the top ten take approximately 4.9%. The source of this sequence is a woman in her sixties or seventies with acute or convalescent COVID-19. The sequencing sample was made of peripheral blood.

In nucleotides, the CDR3 is TGTGCCTGGCAAGGACAGGCGAACACTGAAGCTTTCTTT. It yields the protein CAWQGQANTEAFF. This chain joins TRBV30 and TRBJ1-1; 7 nucleotides align to TRBD1. From germline, CDR1 is GTSNPN and CDR2 SVGIG (reference sequence). The CDR3 covers 13 residues. V lost 5 bases, J lost 1 base, and 4 bases stayed unmatched.